The 27 T cell receptor beta chains presented below share a single source sample, sequenced in a study of blood T cell repertoires in COVID-19. Measured with immunoSEQ multiplex PCR; TCRdb has only the in-frame clones, and not every one. The table has about 25,000 clones, 87% seen once. Material for sequencing was peripheral blood. All receptors come from a human donor with active COVID-19. The donor label of this sample is uncertain.

The chain recombines TRBV4-2 with TRBJ2-7; 10 bases are a match to TRBD2. Per germline, CDR1 LGHNA and CDR2 YNFKEQ. The CDR3 loop spans 15 amino acids. The junction had 8 bases not matched to a gene; V was cut back by 6 bases and J by 3 bases. The CDR3 spells CASRPTSGEFYEQYF. CDR3 sequence (DNA): TGTGCCAGCAGACCTACTAGCGGGGAGTTCTACGAGCAGTACTTC.

This clone has just one count. V is TRBV7-2 and J is TRBJ2-1; possibly TRBD2 for D (5 bases). This CDR3 has 15 amino acids. Deletions cut 4 bases from V and 0 bases from J, with 10 bases between. Germline V gene data show CDR1 as SGHTA and CDR2 as FQGNSA. This chain's CDR3 is CASSSGLPSYNEQFF. Here the CDR3 DNA reads TGTGCCAGCAGCTCAGGACTGCCCTCCTACAATGAGCAGTTCTTC.

Written as DNA, the CDR3 is TGTGCCACCTCGCCGGGAGGCTACGAGCAGTACTTC. Translation gives CATSPGGYEQYF. J is TRBJ2-7 and V is TRBV24-1; 7 positions match TRBD2. In germline, CDR1 is KGHDR, CDR2 SFDVKD. J was trimmed by 3 bases and V by 9 bases; bases with no gene match: 4. This CDR3 has 12 amino acids.

The genes are TRBV2 and TRBJ1-2; maybe TRBD1 (5 bases). The CDR3 consists of 14 residues. Germline V gives CDR1 SNHLY, CDR2 FYNNEI. Trimming stripped 6 bases from V and 7 bases from J, with 18 bases between. Written as DNA, the CDR3 is TGTGCCAGCAGCTGGGCTGGGGCAGTCGGTGGCTACACCTTC. Translation gives CASSWAGAVGGYTF.

The chain links TRBV30 to TRBJ2-1, with TRBD2 matching over 9 bases. V gave up 1 base and J gave up 8 bases; unmatched junction bases: 9. Germline-derived CDR1 and CDR2 are GTSNPN and SVGIG (reference sequence). The CDR3 has 15 residues. CDR3 loop: CAWSAGASGVHEQFF. The CDR3 DNA is TGTGCCTGGAGTGCAGGGGCTAGCGGGGTACATGAGCAGTTCTTC.

This clone was picked up a small number of times. J is TRBJ2-1 and V is TRBV4-2; TRBD2 aligns across 9 bases. Germline-derived CDR1 and CDR2 are LGHNA and YNFKEQ. This CDR3 region has 15 residues. The V and J ends lost 0 bases and 6 bases, in that order; junction bases with no gene match: 3. The CDR3 loop reads CASSQDLREGNEQFF. The CDR3 DNA reads as TGTGCCAGCAGCCAAGATTTGCGGGAGGGCAATGAGCAGTTCTTC.

This chain links TRBV7-3 with TRBJ2-1; D is perhaps TRBD2 (5 bases). This CDR3 comprises 15 residues. CDR1 and CDR2 from the germline V gene are SGHTA and FQGTGA. V gave up 5 bases and J gave up 0 bases, with 11 bases separating them. The CDR3 DNA is TGTGCCAGCAGCCTAGCCCCGAGCTCCTACAATGAGCAGTTCTTC. This codes for CASSLAPSSYNEQFF.

V is TRBV28 and J is TRBJ2-7; TRBD1 matches at 10 bases. The CDR3 length is 11 residues. Germline V gene sequence: CDR1 MDHEN, CDR2 SYDVKM. V lost 8 bases to trimming and J lost 7 bases; unmatched junction nucleotides: 2. In nucleotides, the CDR3 is TGTGCCAGCGACAGGGGGCTTGAGCAGTACTTC. This sequence encodes CASDRGLEQYF.

This clone was counted between two and nine times. The gene calls are TRBV7-3 and TRBJ2-2; 11 bases fit TRBD2. V lost 2 bases to trimming and J lost 5 bases; unmatched junction nucleotides: 1. CDR3 length: 15 amino acids. The germline gives CDR1 SGHTA, CDR2 FQGTGA. CDR3 nucleotide sequence: TGTGCCAGCAGCTTATCTAGCGGGAGGACCGGGGAGCTGTTTTTT. It is translated as CASSLSSGRTGELFF.

This sequence joins TRBV4-3 and TRBJ2-7; possible D gene TRBD1, 6 bases. V lost 1 base, J lost 6 bases, and 16 bases lay in between. Germline lookup yields CDR1 LGHNA and CDR2 YSLEER. CDR3 length: 15 residues. The CDR3 DNA reads as TGCGCCAGCAGCCAAGTTTCCGGGCAGGGGAGCGAGCAGTACTTC. Residues: CASSQVSGQGSEQYF.

The rearrangement links TRBV19 to TRBJ1-2, with D perhaps matching TRBD1 (6 bases). The ends were cut back, 3 bases at V and 2 bases at J, with 13 bases in the middle. The germline V gene encodes CDR1 LNHDA and CDR2 SQIVND (reference sequence). CDR3 length: 15 amino acids. The CDR3: CASSIGQRLNYGYTF. CDR3 bases: TGTGCCAGTAGTATCGGACAGAGGCTAAACTATGGCTACACCTTC.

CDR3 protein: CASSRVPPSGANVLTF. The CDR3 region has the DNA TGTGCCAGCAGCCGAGTTCCACCATCTGGGGCCAACGTCCTGACTTTC. The chain carries TRBV7-6 and TRBJ2-6; D not resolved. Trimming left V 5 bases short and J 1 base short, with 12 bases between. Germline loops: CDR1 SGHVS, CDR2 FNYEAQ. The CDR3 is made up of 16 amino acids.

The J gene is TRBJ1-1, the V gene TRBV5-1, with TRBD1 as a possible D gene (6 bases). The germline V and J ends were trimmed by 2 bases and 8 bases, with 13 bases remaining between them. The CDR3 is 13 amino acids. Germline V lookup: CDR1 SGHRS, CDR2 YFSETQ. CDR3 nucleotide sequence: TGCGCCAGCAGCTTTGACGGGACACGGGAAGCTTTCTTT. Its protein is CASSFDGTREAFF.

The V gene is TRBV3-1 (or the pseudogene TRBV3-2), the J gene TRBJ2-5, with 11 nucleotides matching TRBD1. Trimming took 4 bases from V and 10 from J; bases not matched to a gene: 11. The CDR3 is 15 residues long. CDR1 and CDR2 from the germline V gene are LGHDT and YNNKEL (reference sequence). This CDR3 reads CASSLSGTGGKDQYF. CDR3 coding DNA: TGTGCCAGCAGCCTGTCCGGGACAGGGGGGAAAGACCAGTACTTC.

V is TRBV29-1 and J is TRBJ1-1, with D possibly TRBD1 on 5 matching bases. The CDR3 consists of 13 residues. Germline values: CDR1 SQVTM, CDR2 ANQGSEA. Trimming pared 8 bases from V and 6 bases from J, leaving 19 bases between. The CDR3 region has the DNA TGCAGCTATGGCGGGGGGAATGGCGCTGAAGCTTTCTTT. Translated, it gives CSYGGGNGAEAFF.

V gene TRBV9 combines with J gene TRBJ2-1, with 8 bases matching TRBD1. V lost 3 bases to trimming and J lost 4 bases; unmatched junction nucleotides: 12. The CDR3 spans 17 residues. Germline CDR1 reads SGDLS; CDR2 reads YYNGEE. The DNA of the CDR3 is TGTGCCAGCAGCGCAACGGACAGGGTCGGTAGTTACAATGAGCAGTTCTTC. Protein: CASSATDRVGSYNEQFF.

The gene calls are TRBV27 and TRBJ2-4; TRBD2 agrees at 9 bases. Per germline, CDR1 MNHEY and CDR2 SMNVEV (reference sequence). The J segment lost 1 base and the V segment lost 3 bases, leaving 4 bases of the junction unmatched. This CDR3 is built from 16 residues. CDR3 DNA: TGTGCCAGCAGTTTGGCGGGAGGGCTGGCCAAAAACATTCAGTACTTC. Protein sequence: CASSLAGGLAKNIQYF.

The J gene is TRBJ2-7, the V gene TRBV28, with 8 bases that match TRBD1. Germline values: CDR1 MDHEN, CDR2 SYDVKM. J was trimmed by 7 bases and V by 5 bases; bases with no gene match: 10. This CDR3 spans 14 amino acids. The CDR3 DNA follows: TGTGCCAGCAGTGGGACAGGTTGGTCGTCGGAGCAGTACTTC. It encodes CASSGTGWSSEQYF. The whole variable domain, remainder taken from reference TRBV28 and TRBJ2-7, is DVKVTQSSRYLVKRTGEKVFLECVQDMDHENMFWYRQDPGLGLRLIYFSYDVKMKEKGDIPEGYSVSREKKERFSLILESASTNQTSMYLCASSGTGWSSEQYFGPGTRLTVT.

Here the CDR3 DNA reads TGTGCCAGCTCACCACCCTCGGGGGACGGGGATCGGACACCCCTCCACTTT. Translating it yields CASSPPSGDGDRTPLHF. The V gene is TRBV18, the J gene TRBJ1-6; maybe TRBD1 (5 bases). This CDR3 spans 17 amino acids. CDR1 KGHSH and CDR2 LQKENI come from the germline V gene. The V gene lost 0 bases and the J gene lost 11 bases, with 20 bases spanning the gap. The full variable domain, with the rest looked up from reference TRBV18 and TRBJ1-6, is NAGVMQNPRHLVRRRGQEARLRCSPMKGHSHVYWYRQLPEEGLKFMVYLQKENIIDESGMPKERFSAEFPKEGPSILRIQQVVRGDSAAYFCASSPPSGDGDRTPLHFGNGTRLTVT.

The rearrangement uses TRBV10-3 and TRBJ2-7; D uncertain. The CDR3 spans 15 residues. Germline V lookup: CDR1 ENHRY, CDR2 SYGVKD. The V end lost 2 bases, the J end lost 0 bases, and 11 bases lay between the germline ends. The CDR3, as DNA: TGTGCCATCAGTGAGGGGCTCTATAACTCCTACGAGCAGTACTTC. Residues: CAISEGLYNSYEQYF.

The J gene is TRBJ2-3, the V gene TRBV7-3, with no clear D. The ends were cut back, 4 bases at V and 1 base at J, with 12 bases in the middle. The CDR3 consists of 15 residues. The germline gives CDR1 SGHTA, CDR2 FQGTGA. CDR3 region: CASSYTPQGTDTQYF. CDR3 coding DNA: TGTGCCAGCAGCTATACCCCCCAGGGCACAGATACGCAGTATTTT. The full variable domain, completed using reference TRBV7-3 and TRBJ2-3, is GAGVSQTPSNKVTEKGKYVELRCDPISGHTALYWYRQSLGQGPEFLIYFQGTGAADDSGLPNDRFFAVRPEGSVSTLKIQRTERGDSAVYLCASSYTPQGTDTQYFGPGTRLTVL.

This clone was recorded once. Here the CDR3 DNA reads TGTGCCAGCAGGATTAACCGGAGCCCTGGCTACGAGCAGTACTTC. Amino acids: CASRINRSPGYEQYF. The V and J genes are TRBV6-5 and TRBJ2-7; no reliable D call. The CDR3 length is 15 residues. Germline V lookup: CDR1 MNHEY, CDR2 SVGAGI. V lost 6 bases, J lost 3 bases, and 18 bases lay in between.

The chain combines TRBV30 with TRBJ1-5; maybe TRBD1 (6 bases). This CDR3 contains 14 residues. CDR1 is GTSNPN and CDR2 is SVGIG in the germline V gene (reference sequence). The ends were cut back, 3 bases at V and 1 base at J, with 10 bases in the middle. CDR3 loop: CAWRGDTSNQPQHF. CDR3 bases: TGTGCCTGGAGGGGGGACACAAGCAATCAGCCCCAGCATTTT.

The rearrangement links TRBV5-5 to TRBJ2-3; 9 bases are shared with TRBD1. The CDR3 sequence is 17 residues long. CDR1 and CDR2 (germline): SGHKS, YYEKEE (reference sequence). With V trimmed by 1 base and J by 4 bases, 10 bases remained unmatched. CDR3 sequence reads: CASSLHDRDRVADTQYF. The CDR3 DNA is TGTGCCAGCAGCTTGCACGACCGGGACAGGGTGGCAGATACGCAGTATTTT.

In its sample, this clone ranks as medium-sized (0.01 to 0.1%). The same CDR3 also results from other DNA sequences found in this sample. The rearrangement uses TRBV29-1 and TRBJ2-7; TRBD2 matches at 14 bases. This CDR3 comprises 13 residues. CDR1 and CDR2 from the germline V gene are SQVTM and ANQGSEA. V gave up 6 bases and J gave up 3 bases; unmatched junction bases: 1. CDR3 coding DNA: TGCAGCGTGGGACTAGCGGGAGTCTACGAGCAGTACTTC. Amino acids: CSVGLAGVYEQYF.

This clone was picked up one time. The chain uses TRBV9 and TRBJ2-1, with D possibly matching TRBD1 (5 bases). Germline V gives CDR1 SGDLS, CDR2 YYNGEE. The ends were cut back, 0 bases at V and 0 bases at J, with 22 bases in the middle. CDR3 length: 20 amino acids. The CDR3 is CASSVDSWSSLQGSYNEQFF. The CDR3 coding sequence is TGTGCCAGCAGCGTAGACTCGTGGAGTAGCCTCCAGGGCTCCTACAATGAGCAGTTCTTC.

This chain links TRBV7-9 with TRBJ1-1; D unresolved. The germline gives CDR1 SEHNR, CDR2 FQNEAQ (reference sequence). The V and J ends lost 1 base and 1 base respectively, with 7 bases between them. This CDR3 contains 14 residues. CDR3 region: CASSLGSGNTEAFF. The CDR3 DNA reads as TGTGCCAGCAGCTTAGGTTCCGGGAACACTGAAGCTTTCTTT.